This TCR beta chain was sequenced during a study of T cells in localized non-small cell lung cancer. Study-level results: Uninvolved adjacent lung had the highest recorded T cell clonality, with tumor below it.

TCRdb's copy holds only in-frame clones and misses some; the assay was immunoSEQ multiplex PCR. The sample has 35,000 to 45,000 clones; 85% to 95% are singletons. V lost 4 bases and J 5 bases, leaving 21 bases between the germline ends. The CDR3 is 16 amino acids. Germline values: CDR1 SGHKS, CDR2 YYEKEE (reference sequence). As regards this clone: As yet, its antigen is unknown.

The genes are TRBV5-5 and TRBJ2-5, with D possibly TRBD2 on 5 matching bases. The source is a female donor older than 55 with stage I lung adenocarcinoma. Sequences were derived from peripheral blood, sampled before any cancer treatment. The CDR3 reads CASSPIVRGSQETQYF. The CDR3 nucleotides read TGTGCCAGCAGCCCCATAGTACGGGGTTCTCAGGAGACCCAGTACTTC.